The T cell receptor (beta chain) described here comes from a study of tumor and adjacent non-tumor tissue in lung cancer. Details on this clonotype: The junction and the germline gene differ at one end; a read error may be behind it.

No cell sorting was done before RNA was extracted from the tissue. The library came from three nested PCR rounds adapted from ARM-PCR protocols. A single record per CDR3 protein comes from TCRdb applying MiXCR to the multiplex PCR reads. The table shows approximately 120,000 distinct CDR3 sequences, with 75% occurring only once. The receptor comes from a woman aged 55-69 years with non-small cell lung cancer. The sequenced sample was lung tumor tissue.

The CDR3 region is CASSDSGSGKSGDTQYF. Here the CDR3 DNA reads TGCGCCAGTAGTGACTCCGGTAGCGGGAAGAGCGGGGATACGCAGTATTTT. The V and J genes are TRBV10-1 and TRBJ2-3; 8 bases are a match to TRBD2. CDR3 length equals 17 residues. Germline V gene data show CDR1 as WNHNN and CDR2 as SYGVQD (reference sequence).